Below, one T cell receptor (beta chain) is given with its context. The V end was cut by 1 base, the J end by 4 bases, with 9 bases between. This CDR3 comprises 13 residues. The germline V gene encodes CDR1 SQVTM and CDR2 ANQGSEA. As originally analysed: Reference gene primer amplification gave estimated nucleated cell counts. Profiling relied on immunoSEQ multiplex PCR, and the TCRdb table lists in-frame clones only, not all of them. V, J and clone size reflect that table, while D and trimming were determined from the DNA. The table lists a few hundred thousand clones, about 86% of them singletons. The data belong to a study of blood T cell repertoires in COVID-19. Overall study context: There were acute and convalescent COVID-19 samples, and they came from the United States, Italy and Spain. The analysed material was cDNA or gDNA that came from T cells, B-cell-depleted T cells, or PBMCs.

The sequenced sample consisted of peripheral blood. The source is a woman aged 45-65 years with acute or convalescent COVID-19. V usage is TRBV29-1 and J usage is TRBJ2-3; the D is unclear. CDR3 DNA: TGCAGCGTTGAAGGAGTAGCCCCAGATACGCAGTATTTT. Amino acid sequence: CSVEGVAPDTQYF.